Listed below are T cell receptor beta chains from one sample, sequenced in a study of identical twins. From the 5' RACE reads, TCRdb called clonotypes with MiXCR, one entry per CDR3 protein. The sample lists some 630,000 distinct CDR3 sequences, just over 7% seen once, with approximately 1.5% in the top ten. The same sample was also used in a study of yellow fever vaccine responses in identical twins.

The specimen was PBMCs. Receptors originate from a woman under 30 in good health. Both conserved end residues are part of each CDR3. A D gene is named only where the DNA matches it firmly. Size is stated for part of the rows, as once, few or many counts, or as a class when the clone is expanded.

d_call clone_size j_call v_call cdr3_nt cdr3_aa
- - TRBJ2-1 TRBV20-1 TGCAGTGCTAGAGATCCATTGGGGGGCCGGTCGAATGAGCAGTTCTTC CSARDPLGGRSNEQFF
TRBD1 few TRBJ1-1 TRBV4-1 TGCGCCAGCAGCCAATTGAAGGGGGCAGACATTCATCCAGAAGCTTTCTTT CASSQLKGADIHPEAFF
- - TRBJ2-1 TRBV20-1 TGCAGTGCTAGAGATCCCCCCCTGTTTCGCGGGACTGCCTACAATGAGCAGTTCTTC CSARDPPLFRGTAYNEQFF
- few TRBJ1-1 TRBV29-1 TGCAGCGTTGTTGACAGGCTGTCGGAGTCTTTCTTT CSVVDRLSESFF
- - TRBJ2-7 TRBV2 TGTGCCAGTCAGGAGCGGGCTTACGAGCAGTACTTC CASQERAYEQYF
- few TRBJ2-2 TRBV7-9 TGTGCCAGCAGCCTACGACCCTCGGAGTCCGGGGAGCTGTTTTTT CASSLRPSESGELFF
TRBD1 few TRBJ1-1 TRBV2 TGTGCCAGTGCGACAGGGATGAACACTGAAGCTTTCTTT CASATGMNTEAFF
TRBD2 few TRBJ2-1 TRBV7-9 TGTGCCAGCAGCTCCCCCGGACTAGCGGGGGGCGGGCAGTTCTTC CASSSPGLAGGGQFF
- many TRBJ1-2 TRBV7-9 TGTGCCAGCAGCTTATTCATGACGTATGCTGAGTTC CASSLFMTYAEF
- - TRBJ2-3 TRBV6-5 TGTGCCAGCAGTACCTCGGGCTATCGCACAGATACGCAGTATTTT CASSTSGYRTDTQYF
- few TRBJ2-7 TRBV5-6 TGTGCCAGCAGCTTGGGGTCAGGGAGGATAACCTACGAGCAGTACTTC CASSLGSGRITYEQYF
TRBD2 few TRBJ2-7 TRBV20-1 TGCAGTGCCCAGACTAGCGGGAACGGCGAGCAGTACTTC CSAQTSGNGEQYF
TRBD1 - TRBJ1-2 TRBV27 TGTGCCAGCAGTGGGCAGACAGGGGGCTTCTATGGCTACACCTTC CASSGQTGGFYGYTF
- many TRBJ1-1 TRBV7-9 TGTGCCAGCAGTCCCCCAGTAGGGGGGCAGTTGAAAGCTTTCTTT CASSPPVGGQLKAFF
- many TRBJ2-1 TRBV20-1 TGCAGTGCTAGAATACTTAGCGGCCCCTACAATGAGCAGTTCTTC CSARILSGPYNEQFF
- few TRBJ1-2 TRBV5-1 TGCGCCAGCAGCTTATACGATCCCACCTATGGCTACACCTTC CASSLYDPTYGYTF
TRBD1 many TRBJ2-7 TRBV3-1 TGTGCCAGCAGCCGACAGGGTAGAGCCTACGAGCAGTACTTC CASSRQGRAYEQYF
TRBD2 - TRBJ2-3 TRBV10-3 TGTGCCATCTCCTCTAATGGAGCGGGAGTTCCAGATACGCAGTATTTT CAISSNGAGVPDTQYF
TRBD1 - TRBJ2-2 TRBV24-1 TGTGCCACCAGTGACTCACAGGGGACCGGGGAGCTGTTTTTT CATSDSQGTGELFF
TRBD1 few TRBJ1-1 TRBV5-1 TGCGCCAGCAGAATGACAGGGACCACTGAAGCTTTCTTT CASRMTGTTEAFF
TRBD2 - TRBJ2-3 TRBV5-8 TGTGCCAGCAGCTCGATACTAGCGGGAGCCGCAGATACGCAGTATTTT CASSSILAGAADTQYF
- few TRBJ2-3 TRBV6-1 TGTGCCAGCAGTGTTATCTCTAAACCAGCCAGCACAGATACGCAGTATTTT CASSVISKPASTDTQYF
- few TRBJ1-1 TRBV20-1 TGCAGTGCTAGTTTAGGGAATATGAACACTGAAGCTTTCTTT CSASLGNMNTEAFF